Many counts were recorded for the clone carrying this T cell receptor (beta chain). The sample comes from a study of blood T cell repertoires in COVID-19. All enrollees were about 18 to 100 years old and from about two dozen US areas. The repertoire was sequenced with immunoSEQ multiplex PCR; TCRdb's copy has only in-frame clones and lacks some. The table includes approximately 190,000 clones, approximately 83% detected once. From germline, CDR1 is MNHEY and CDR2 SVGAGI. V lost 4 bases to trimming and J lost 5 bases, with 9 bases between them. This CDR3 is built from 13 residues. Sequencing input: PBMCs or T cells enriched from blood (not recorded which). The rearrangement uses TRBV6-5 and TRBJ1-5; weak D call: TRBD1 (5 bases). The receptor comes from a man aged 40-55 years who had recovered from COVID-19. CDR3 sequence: CASSSDRYQPQHF. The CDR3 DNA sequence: TGTGCCAGCAGTTCAGACAGATATCAGCCCCAGCATTTT.